The sequence of this T cell receptor (beta chain) was determined in a study of T cell repertoires in cytomegalovirus infection. This clonotype was picked up many times. TCRdb recomputed calls from the reads with MiXCR, one row per CDR3 protein. The sample carries 250,000 or so distinct CDR3 sequences, about 15% recorded once. Germline values: CDR1 SGHVS, CDR2 FQNEAQ. V was shortened by 3 bases and J by 7 bases, with 15 bases between the two germline ends. This CDR3 spans 15 amino acids. Sequenced sample: CD8+ T cells from PBMCs. This clonotype originated in a human donor in good health (CMV status not recorded). Some clones in this sample may be carry-over from other donors' samples. J is TRBJ2-2 and V is TRBV7-8; TRBD2 is a possible D gene (5 bases). The CDR3 DNA sequence: TGTGCCAGCAGCTTTCGGTCTAGCCCCAGCGGGGAGCTGTTTTTT. Its translation is CASSFRSSPSGELFF.